The next 5 T cell receptor beta chains were all read from a single sample in a study of read filtering for tumor transcriptome and immune sequencing. This library used roughly 430 ng RNA and molecular barcoded adaptors spanning alpha/delta and beta/gamma chains. TCRdb redid the calling of the reads with MiXCR, one entry per CDR3 protein. The table records roughly 67,000 distinct CDR3 sequences, roughly a fifth of them present only once. The source material was a population of CD138-negative cells sorted from bone marrow. These receptor sequences come from a donor aged 40 or over with multiple myeloma.

This clonotype was recorded many times. The V gene is TRBV28, the J gene TRBJ1-1, with D hard to call. Trimming removed 7 bases at V and 10 bases at J, with 22 bases between. In germline, CDR1 is MDHEN, CDR2 SYDVKM. The CDR3 is 14 amino acids. CDR3 region: CASTPLQAKSGAFF. For the CDR3, the DNA is TGTGCCAGCACCCCGCTGCAGGCCAAATCTGGAGCTTTCTTT.

This clonotype was counted many times. This chain links TRBV10-3 with TRBJ2-2; a weak D match, TRBD2 (8 bases). The CDR3 sequence is 17 residues long. Trimming left V 6 bases short and J 4 bases short, with 21 bases between. Germline V gene sequence: CDR1 ENHRY, CDR2 SYGVKD. In nucleotides, the CDR3 is TGTGCCATCAGCCCAGGACGGGAGGGGGCCGTCACCGGGGAGCTGTTTTTT. Its protein product is CAISPGREGAVTGELFF.

This clonotype occurred many times. This sequence joins TRBV2 and TRBJ1-1; maybe TRBD1 (6 bases). The ends were cut back, 3 bases at V and 5 bases at J, with 16 bases in the middle. This CDR3 has 15 residues. Per the germline V gene, CDR1 is SNHLY and CDR2 is FYNNEI. The CDR3 spells CASSDPGAVTTEAFF. The CDR3 nucleotides are TGTGCCAGCAGTGATCCGGGGGCCGTCACTACTGAAGCTTTCTTT.

The J gene is TRBJ2-2, the V gene TRBV5-6; 9 bases map to TRBD1. Germline trimming cut 4 bases from V and 2 bases from J; bases unmatched to any gene: 9. Germline-derived CDR1 and CDR2 are SGHDT and YYEEEE. This CDR3 has 17 residues. DNA of the CDR3: TGTGCCAGCAGCCTCAGATGGGACAGGGCTAACACCGGGGAGCTGTTTTTT. Protein sequence: CASSLRWDRANTGELFF.

Many counts were recorded for this clonotype. The chain links TRBV7-2 to TRBJ2-7; D may match TRBD1 or TRBD2 (5 bases each). From germline, CDR1 is SGHTA and CDR2 FQGNSA. V was shortened by 1 base and J by 3 bases, with 7 bases between the two germline ends. This CDR3 spans 13 amino acids. The CDR3 spells CASSLGDRYEQYF. DNA for the CDR3: TGTGCCAGCAGCTTAGGGGACCGCTACGAGCAGTACTTC.